This paragraph covers one TCR beta chain sequence. A second PCR of 7 to 11 cycles used a sample-barcoded 5' primer and a J-beta primer mix. TCRdb itself ran the 5' RACE reads through MiXCR, one entry per CDR3 protein. In the table there are roughly 1,500,000 distinct CDR3 sequences, around 42% of which are singletons. This record belongs to a study of blood T cells in healthy people across ages. Per the germline V gene, CDR1 is ENHRY and CDR2 is SYGVKD. V was clipped by 0 bases and J by 0 bases; unmatched bases: 5. The CDR3 has 16 residues. This receptor was obtained from a woman between 18 and 29 years old in good health. The specimen was blood. The chain joins TRBV10-3 to TRBJ2-7, with TRBD2 identical over 7 bases. CDR3 sequence reads: CAISESLAGHSYEQYF. CDR3 sequence (DNA): TGTGCCATCAGTGAGTCTTTAGCGGGCCACTCCTACGAGCAGTACTTC.